The 30 T cell receptor beta chains below were found in one sample sequenced in a study of early T cells in non-severe SARS-CoV-2 infection. TCRdb analysed the 5' RACE reads with MiXCR anew, one entry per CDR3 protein. The table records roughly 100,000 distinct CDR3 sequences, less than 15% of them present only once. The sequenced material came from whole blood. Source of these receptors: an adult who was a healthcare worker with PCR-confirmed SARS-CoV-2 infection or an uninfected control (not recorded which).

This clonotype has only a few counts. Mismatch with germline at one junction end may stem from a read error. The chain employs TRBV7-2 and TRBJ2-7, with TRBD1 matching over 10 bases. This CDR3 contains 12 residues. The germline V gene encodes CDR1 SGHTA and CDR2 FQGNSA. CDR3 nucleotide sequence: TGTGCCAGCAGCTTAGGTGGGACAGGGGCTTCCTTC. Encoded protein: CASSLGGTGASF.

In this sample, this clonotype turned up many times. One end of the junction is discordant with germline, which a read error may explain. The rearrangement uses TRBV2 and TRBJ2-1, with TRBD2 matching 7 bases. The CDR3 totals 11 residues. The germline CDR1 and CDR2 sequences are SNHLY and FYNNEI. The CDR3 is CASSGGGEQFF. The CDR3 region has the DNA TGTGCCAGCAGTGGGGGGGGTGAGCAGTTCTTT.

Details on this clonotype: This could be a read error, since a much larger clone is one nucleotide away. The chain couples TRBV5-6 to TRBJ1-1; D gene unclear. This CDR3 is 16 amino acids long. Germline loops: CDR1 SGHDT, CDR2 YYEEEE. V shed 0 bases and J shed 1 base, with 13 bases lying between them. The CDR3, as DNA: TGTGCCAGCAGCTTGGGGAGACCCGTAACGAACACTGAAGCTTTCTTT. Amino acids: CASSLGRPVTNTEAFF.

The rearrangement links TRBV5-4 to TRBJ2-3; 10 bases are shared with TRBD2. The J segment lost 1 base and the V segment lost 4 bases, leaving 6 bases of the junction unmatched. CDR3 length: 16 amino acids. Germline loops: CDR1 SGHNT, CDR2 YYREEE (reference sequence). The CDR3 region is CASSLVLAGGTDTQYF. For the CDR3, the DNA is TGTGCCAGCAGCCTGGTCCTAGCGGGGGGCACAGATACGCAGTATTTT.

The CDR3 sequence is CASSYSGRGEAFF. In nucleotides, the CDR3 is TGTGCCAGCAGTTACTCAGGCCGGGGTGAAGCTTTCTTT. V and J are TRBV6-2 or TRBV6-3 and TRBJ1-1; D not certain. CDR1 and CDR2 from the germline V gene are MNHEY and SVGEGT. This CDR3 region has 13 residues. Trimming shortened V by 0 bases and J by 7 bases, and 9 bases separated the two germline ends.

This clonotype was recorded a few times. The chain has TRBV29-1 and TRBJ2-2; maybe TRBD1 (6 bases). The CDR3 runs to 13 residues. The V gene lost 4 bases and the J gene lost 6 bases, with 12 bases spanning the gap. Germline loops: CDR1 SQVTM, CDR2 ANQGSEA. CDR3: CSVGGQTAGELFF. As DNA, the CDR3 is TGCAGCGTTGGGGGGCAGACCGCCGGGGAGCTGTTTTTT.

The V and J genes are TRBV4-3 and TRBJ1-6, with D possibly TRBD1 on 5 matching bases. CDR1 is LGHNA, CDR2 YSLEER, per germline. This CDR3 contains 15 residues. V was trimmed by 8 bases and J by 7 bases, leaving 18 bases between them. CDR3 in DNA: TGCGCCAGCGCCTCCGGCGGGGGTCGGAATTCACCCCTCCACTTT. It codes for CASASGGGRNSPLHF.

This chain connects TRBV6-5 to TRBJ2-1; 15 bases agree with TRBD2. V lost 2 bases and J lost 16; bases outside the gene matches: 9. This CDR3 comprises 15 residues. Germline assignment: CDR1 MNHEY and CDR2 SVGAGI. CDR3 region: CASSYGLAGGPFEFF. In DNA, the CDR3 is TGTGCCAGCAGTTACGGACTAGCGGGGGGGCCGTTCGAATTCTTC.

This clonotype was seen only a few times. The chain's CDR3 is CSVGGGVGELFF. The CDR3 DNA follows: TGCAGCGTTGGTGGGGGAGTCGGGGAGCTGTTTTTT. This chain connects TRBV29-1 to TRBJ2-2; either TRBD1 or TRBD2 may supply D (5 bases each). Deletions cut 4 bases from V and 7 bases from J, with 10 bases between. The CDR3 extends over 12 amino acids. Germline CDR1 SQVTM, CDR2 ANQGSEA.

The chain employs TRBV12-3 or TRBV12-4 and TRBJ2-5; 11 nucleotides line up with TRBD2. The CDR3 has 16 amino acids. Losses at the gene ends were 4 bases for V and 5 bases for J; bases not matched to a gene: 9. The CDR3 nucleotides read TGTGCCAGCAGTTACACGACTAGCGGGGTTGGGGAGACCCAGTACTTC. Translation: CASSYTTSGVGETQYF.

The chain uses TRBV28 and TRBJ1-1, with 9 positions matching TRBD1. Trimming at V came to 5 bases and at J to 5 bases, leaving 12 bases not matched to a gene. Germline values: CDR1 MDHEN, CDR2 SYDVKM. The CDR3 spans 16 residues. The DNA of the CDR3 is TGTGCCAGCAGTCCCGGGACAGGGCAGGGTATAACTGAAGCTTTCTTT. Its protein product is CASSPGTGQGITEAFF.

This chain links TRBV28 with TRBJ2-4; 7 nucleotides align to TRBD2. V dropped 2 bases and J dropped 1; count of bases not matched to a gene: 2. This CDR3 is built from 15 residues. CDR1 is MDHEN, CDR2 SYDVKM, per germline. The CDR3 nucleotides read TGTGCCAGCAGTTTAGCGGGGGTTGCCAAAAACATTCAGTACTTC. It encodes CASSLAGVAKNIQYF.

This clonotype was picked up a small number of times. The rearrangement joins TRBV10-3 to TRBJ2-7; 9 positions agree with TRBD1. CDR3 length: 14 amino acids. Germline values: CDR1 ENHRY, CDR2 SYGVKD. The trim removed 5 bases at V and 1 base at J, leaving 3 bases unmatched. CDR3 nucleotides: TGTGCCATCAGTACGGACAGGGGTTCCTACGAGCAGTACTTC. This encodes CAISTDRGSYEQYF.

This clonotype came up a few times. The rearrangement links TRBV10-3 to TRBJ2-1; possible D gene TRBD1, 6 bases. Germline lookup yields CDR1 ENHRY and CDR2 SYGVKD. V was pared by 4 bases and J by 0 bases, with 10 bases between. The CDR3 is 15 amino acids. The CDR3 region is CAISGGQGSYNEQFF. DNA of the CDR3: TGTGCCATCAGTGGGGGGCAAGGCTCCTACAATGAGCAGTTCTTC.

This clonotype has a count of ten or more. The chain employs TRBV29-1 and TRBJ1-3; 7 bases line up with TRBD1. The CDR3 contains 16 residues. Germline lookup yields CDR1 SQVTM and CDR2 ANQGSEA. V shed 6 bases, J shed 0 bases, and the junction held 11 bases outside the gene matches. The CDR3, as DNA: TGCAGCGTCGTCACAGGGGATATTCACTCTGGAAACACCATATATTTT. Translating gives CSVVTGDIHSGNTIYF.

In its sample, this clonotype was seen many times. J is TRBJ1-5 and V is TRBV20-1; 8 bases line up with TRBD1. The CDR3 loop spans 14 amino acids. In germline, CDR1 is DFQATT, CDR2 SNEGSKA (reference sequence). V trimming: 6 bases; J trimming: 2 bases; junction bases outside the gene matches: 6. The CDR3 nucleotides are TGCAGTGCGGGGGACAGGAACCGCAATCAGCCCCAGCATTTT. Protein product: CSAGDRNRNQPQHF.

Many counts were recorded for this clonotype. The V and J genes are TRBV28 and TRBJ2-3, with D unclear. The CDR3 loop spans 13 amino acids. Germline V gene data show CDR1 as MDHEN and CDR2 as SYDVKM. Trimming removed 6 bases at V and 4 bases at J, with 11 bases between. The CDR3 DNA follows: TGTGCCAGCAGCCCACCTGTCCCAGATACGCAGTATTTT. Amino acids: CASSPPVPDTQYF.

This clonotype has a count of ten or more. V is TRBV30 and J is TRBJ2-2, with D possibly matching TRBD2 (7 bases). CDR3 size: 18 residues. Germline loops: CDR1 GTSNPN, CDR2 SVGIG (reference sequence). V shed 2 bases and J shed 1 base, with 20 bases lying between them. CDR3 DNA sequence: TGTGCCTGGAGTCGAGTGTATCCGGGGGGCCGGAACACCGGGGAGCTGTTTTTT. Its translation: CAWSRVYPGGRNTGELFF.

J is TRBJ1-2 and V is TRBV11-2; D unresolved. With 4 bases removed from V and 4 bases from J, the gap between germline ends came to 7 bases. The CDR3 spans 12 residues. Germline loops: CDR1 SGHAT, CDR2 FQNNGV. This CDR3 reads CASSSSTYGYTF. The CDR3 coding sequence is TGTGCCAGCAGCTCCAGCACCTATGGCTACACCTTC.

This clonotype appeared a few times. DNA for the CDR3: TGTGCCATCAGCCCGTGGGGAGATGTAGTCTACGAGCAGTACTTC. Amino acids: CAISPWGDVVYEQYF. This sequence joins TRBV10-3 and TRBJ2-7, with D possibly TRBD2 on 5 matching bases. This CDR3 is built from 15 residues. The V gene's germline CDR1 is ENHRY and CDR2 SYGVKD. Trimming took 6 bases from V and 3 from J, leaving 18 bases between them.

This clonotype was counted only a few times. V usage is TRBV9 and J usage is TRBJ2-5, with 7 bases matching TRBD2. The ends lost 3 bases at V and 1 base at J; junction bases unmatched: 12. The CDR3 totals 17 residues. The germline gives CDR1 SGDLS, CDR2 YYNGEE. Written as DNA, the CDR3 is TGTGCCAGCAGCGCCGAATCTAGCGGCAACTTCCAAGAGACCCAGTACTTC. Its protein is CASSAESSGNFQETQYF.

The chain couples TRBV20-1 to TRBJ2-1, with 10 bases matching TRBD2. The germline V gene has CDR1 DFQATT and CDR2 SNEGSKA (reference sequence). With 5 bases clipped from V and 3 bases from J, the junction kept 7 bases outside the gene matches. This CDR3 is 15 amino acids long. The CDR3 here is CSASYSGGHYNEQFF. DNA of the CDR3: TGCAGTGCTTCTTATAGCGGGGGGCACTACAATGAGCAGTTCTTC.

Ten or more counts support this clonotype. This sequence joins TRBV11-2 and TRBJ2-3; 9 nucleotides match TRBD1. Trimming at V came to 0 bases and at J to 4 bases, leaving 2 bases not matched to a gene. From germline, CDR1 is SGHAT and CDR2 FQNNGV. This CDR3 contains 15 residues. The CDR3 bases are TGTGCCAGCAGCTTAGATCACAGGGGGCCAGATACGCAGTATTTT. Protein sequence: CASSLDHRGPDTQYF.

This chain uses TRBV11-2 with TRBJ2-2; possible D gene TRBD2, 5 bases. V shed 4 bases and J shed 6 bases, with 6 bases lying between them. Germline V lookup: CDR1 SGHAT, CDR2 FQNNGV. This CDR3 is 12 amino acids long. The CDR3 DNA sequence: TGTGCCAGCAGCTCAGCGGCCGGGGAGCTGTTTTTT. Amino acid sequence: CASSSAAGELFF.

The chain joins TRBV7-2 to TRBJ2-7; no clear D. Trimming cost V 4 bases and J 6 bases, with 13 bases left between them. CDR1 is SGHTA, CDR2 FQGNSA, per germline. The CDR3 extends over 13 amino acids. The CDR3 nucleotides read TGTGCCAGCAGCTCCCACGCGCCGGGCGAGCAGTACTTC. Residues: CASSSHAPGEQYF.

This rearrangement joins TRBV12-3 or TRBV12-4 to TRBJ1-1; D possibly corresponds to TRBD1 (6 bases). V shed 11 bases and J shed 0 bases, with 10 bases lying between them. The CDR3 covers 12 residues. CDR3 protein: CALGTMNTEAFF. The CDR3 DNA is TGTGCCCTCGGGACAATGAACACTGAAGCTTTCTTT.

In its sample, this clonotype was seen many times. The chain couples TRBV11-2 to TRBJ1-1; 7 bases line up with TRBD1. CDR1 is SGHAT and CDR2 is FQNNGV in the germline V gene. The CDR3 contains 15 residues. V was pared by 4 bases and J by 4 bases, with 9 bases of the junction left unmatched. The CDR3 here is CASSSPRQGGTEAFF. The DNA for the CDR3 is TGTGCCAGCAGCTCCCCGAGACAGGGTGGCACTGAAGCTTTCTTT. Filled out from reference TRBV11-2 and TRBJ1-1, the complete variable domain reads EAGVAQSPRYKIIEKRQSVAFWCNPISGHATLYWYQQILGQGPKLLIQFQNNGVVDDSQLPKDRFSAERLKGVDSTLKIQPAKLEDSAVYLCASSSPRQGGTEAFFGQGTRLTVV.

This clonotype was seen a handful of times. The chain carries TRBV7-9 and TRBJ2-1; 7 positions match TRBD2. CDR1 and CDR2 (germline): SEHNR, FQNEAQ (reference sequence). V lost 2 bases, J lost 4 bases, and 2 bases stayed unmatched. The CDR3 extends over 14 amino acids. CDR3 nucleotide sequence: TGTGCCAGCAGCTTAAGCGGGACTTACAATGAGCAGTTCTTC. Translated, it gives CASSLSGTYNEQFF.

In this sample, this clonotype turned up a few times. The gene calls are TRBV18 and TRBJ1-1, with D hard to call. Looked up from germline, CDR1 is KGHSH and CDR2 is LQKENI. The CDR3 sequence is 14 residues long. V lost 2 bases and J 1 base, leaving 8 bases between the germline ends. CDR3 in amino acids: CASSPSGKNTEAFF. Written as DNA, the CDR3 is TGTGCCAGCTCACCATCGGGGAAGAACACTGAAGCTTTCTTT.

The chain recombines TRBV7-2 with TRBJ2-7, with D perhaps TRBD1 (6 bases). Germline-derived CDR1 and CDR2 are SGHTA and FQGNSA. This CDR3 has 13 amino acids. Trimming cost V 4 bases and J 4 bases, with 11 bases left between them. The CDR3 is CASSSVDRYEQYF. CDR3 coding DNA: TGTGCCAGCAGCTCGGTTGACAGGTACGAGCAGTACTTC.